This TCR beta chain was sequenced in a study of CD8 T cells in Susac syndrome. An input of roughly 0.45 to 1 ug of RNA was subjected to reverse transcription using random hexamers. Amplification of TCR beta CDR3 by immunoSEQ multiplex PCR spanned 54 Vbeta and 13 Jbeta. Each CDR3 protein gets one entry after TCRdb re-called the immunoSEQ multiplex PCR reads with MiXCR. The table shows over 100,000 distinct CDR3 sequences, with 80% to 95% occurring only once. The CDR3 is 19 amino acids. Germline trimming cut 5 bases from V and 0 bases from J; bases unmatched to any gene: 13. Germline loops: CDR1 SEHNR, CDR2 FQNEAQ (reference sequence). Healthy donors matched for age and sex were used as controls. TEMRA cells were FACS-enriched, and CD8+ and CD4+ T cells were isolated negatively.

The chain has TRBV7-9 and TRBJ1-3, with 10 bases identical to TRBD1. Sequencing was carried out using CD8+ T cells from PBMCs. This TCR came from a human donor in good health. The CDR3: CASSRIRDRGLRSGNTIYF. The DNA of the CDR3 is TGTGCCAGCAGCAGGATAAGGGACAGGGGACTCCGCTCTGGAAACACCATATATTTT.